This T cell receptor (beta chain) comes out of a study of early T cells in non-severe SARS-CoV-2 infection. Germline lookup yields CDR1 LGHNA and CDR2 YSLEER. The ends were cut back, 0 bases at V and 0 bases at J, with 9 bases in the middle. This CDR3 has 16 amino acids. This clonotype occurred many times. Its antigen is not known. Broader study findings: The matching step, a VDJdb search, favored anti-spike CD8 responses and missed private and CD4 specificities.

Molecules of cDNA were individually given unique molecular identifiers that were attached to them. From the 5' RACE reads, TCRdb called clonotypes with MiXCR, one entry per CDR3 protein. The sample has 30,000 to 40,000 distinct CDR3 sequences; 6% to 8.5% are singletons. The clonotype comes from an adult who was a healthcare worker with PCR-confirmed SARS-CoV-2 infection or an uninfected control (not recorded which). The starting material was whole blood, obtained at baseline. The chain is built from TRBV4-3 and TRBJ1-5; no firm D call. The CDR3 loop is CASSQDYGVSNQPQHF. Here the CDR3 DNA reads TGCGCCAGCAGCCAAGATTACGGGGTTAGCAATCAGCCCCAGCATTTT.